This passage covers 20 T cell receptor beta chains from one sample sequenced in a study of siplizumab effects on memory and regulatory T cells. Sequenced by immunoSEQ multiplex PCR; TCRdb stores in-frame clones only, minus some. In the table there are roughly 93,000 clones, just under 95% of which are singletons. Material for sequencing was non-Treg CD4+ T cells sorted from blood. These receptors all stem from a human donor in good health.

The chain recombines TRBV6-1 with TRBJ2-7; 9 bases are a match to TRBD2. CDR1 and CDR2 (germline): MNHNS, SASEGT. V trimming: 9 bases; J trimming: 6 bases; junction bases outside the gene matches: 9. CDR3 length equals 13 residues. This CDR3 is CASLRLAGSEQYF. The CDR3, as DNA: TGTGCCAGTCTGCGGCTAGCGGGATCCGAGCAGTACTTC.

V usage is TRBV19 and J usage is TRBJ2-5; 10 positions agree with TRBD2. Germline CDR1 reads LNHDA; CDR2 reads SQIVND (reference sequence). The CDR3 extends over 13 amino acids. The trim removed 8 bases at V and 4 bases at J, leaving 4 bases unmatched. CDR3 sequence reads: CASLSGRRETQYF. The CDR3 DNA sequence: TGTGCCAGTCTTAGCGGGAGGAGAGAGACCCAGTACTTC. Variable domain in full (rest from reference TRBV19 and TRBJ2-5): DGGITQSPKYLFRKEGQNVTLSCEQNLNHDAMYWYRQDPGQGLRLIYYSQIVNDFQKGDIAEGYSVSREKKESFPLTVTSAQKNPTAFYLCASLSGRRETQYFGPGTRLLVL.

V is TRBV28 and J is TRBJ2-7; D might be TRBD1 (6 bases). Germline V gives CDR1 MDHEN, CDR2 SYDVKM. Between the trimmed V and J ends, which lost 8 bases and 0 bases, there was a span of 14 bases. This CDR3 spans 14 amino acids. The CDR3 nucleotides are TGTGCCAGCGTTAGGACAGCGGTCTCCTACGAGCAGTACTTC. Translated: CASVRTAVSYEQYF.

J is TRBJ1-2 and V is TRBV6-6, with 7 bases that match TRBD1. Per the germline V gene, CDR1 is MNHNY and CDR2 is SVGAGI (reference sequence). The V and J ends lost 8 bases and 4 bases, in that order; junction bases with no gene match: 4. The CDR3 loop spans 12 amino acids. Here the CDR3 reads CASSQGVYGYTF. The DNA of the CDR3 is TGTGCCAGCTCCCAGGGGGTCTATGGCTACACCTTC.

The rearrangement uses TRBV5-1 and TRBJ2-5; TRBD1 aligns across 9 bases. Germline lookup yields CDR1 SGHRS and CDR2 YFSETQ. J lost 4 bases, V lost 0 bases, and 10 bases had no gene match. CDR3 length equals 17 residues. The CDR3 spells CASSLASGQGLRETQYF. CDR3 DNA sequence: TGCGCCAGCAGCTTGGCTTCGGGACAGGGTTTGCGAGAGACCCAGTACTTC.

The rearrangement links TRBV29-1 to TRBJ2-7; TRBD1 aligns across 9 bases. Unmatched junction bases numbered 5, after V lost 7 bases and J lost 1 base. The germline gives CDR1 SQVTM, CDR2 ANQGSEA. This CDR3 has 13 residues. CDR3 nucleotides: TGCAGCGCCGGGACAGGGAATTCCTACGAGCAGTACTTC. Translated: CSAGTGNSYEQYF.

The chain employs TRBV21-1 and TRBJ2-1; the listed D gene, TRBD2, was not tested against the DNA. TRBV21-1 is a pseudogene locus. This CDR3 comprises 16 residues. The CDR3 bases are TGTGCCAGCAGCAAAGGGGGCACTAGCGCCGTCGATGAGCAGTTCTTC. It specifies CASSKGGTSAVDEQFF.

CDR3 bases: TGTGCCATCAACGGGGGGCATGAGCAGTTCTTC. It translates to CAINGGHEQFF. J is TRBJ2-1 and V is TRBV10-3, with D perhaps TRBD2 (7 bases). CDR3 length: 11 amino acids. Looked up from germline, CDR1 is ENHRY and CDR2 is SYGVKD. Trimming stripped 7 bases from V and 8 bases from J, with 9 bases between.

J is TRBJ2-3 and V is TRBV5-5, with 8 nucleotides matching TRBD2. J lost 4 bases, V lost 5 bases, and 12 bases had no gene match. The V gene's germline CDR1 is SGHKS and CDR2 YYEKEE (reference sequence). This CDR3 is built from 16 residues. CDR3 amino acids: CASRPLAGLGADTQYF. The DNA of the CDR3 is TGTGCCAGCAGACCGCTAGCGGGTCTGGGCGCAGATACGCAGTATTTT.

This chain uses TRBV18 with TRBJ2-5, with 7 bases lining up with TRBD2. Trimming took 10 bases from V and 2 from J; bases not matched to a gene: 7. Germline CDR1 reads KGHSH; CDR2 reads LQKENI. The CDR3 is made up of 13 amino acids. The CDR3 DNA is TGTGCCACCTCGGGACTAATACAAGAGACCCAGTACTTC. Translation gives CATSGLIQETQYF.

The V and J genes are TRBV15 and TRBJ1-1, with a tentative D call TRBD1 (6 bases). Germline lookup yields CDR1 LNHNV and CDR2 YYDKDF (reference sequence). Trimming shortened V by 1 base and J by 10 bases, and 16 bases separated the two germline ends. CDR3 length: 14 amino acids. CDR3 residues: CATSRVVRGFSAFF. As DNA, the CDR3 is TGTGCCACCAGCAGAGTGGTCAGGGGATTTTCAGCTTTCTTT.

The CDR3 region has the DNA TGTGCCAGCAGTTACGACGGGGGGCAATACTACGAGCAGTACTTC. This codes for CASSYDGGQYYEQYF. The chain carries TRBV6-6 and TRBJ2-7, with a weak D call TRBD2 (7 bases). Germline CDR1 is MNHNY and CDR2 is SVGAGI (reference sequence). The CDR3 is 15 residues long. Between the trimmed V and J ends, which lost 2 bases and 3 bases, there was a span of 14 bases.

The chain has TRBV14 and TRBJ1-6, with unresolved D. There are 14 residues in the CDR3. Germline values: CDR1 SGHDN, CDR2 FVKESK. Trimming took 4 bases from V and 10 from J, leaving 14 bases between them. CDR3 sequence reads: CASSLQAGKSPLHF. The CDR3 DNA reads TGTGCCAGCAGCCTGCAAGCGGGAAAATCACCCCTCCACTTT.

V usage is TRBV11-2 and J usage is TRBJ1-1, with TRBD1 identical over 8 bases. The V gene end was trimmed by 2 bases and the J gene end by 4 bases; junction bases not matched to a gene: 6. The CDR3 is 15 amino acids. The germline gives CDR1 SGHAT, CDR2 FQNNGV. The CDR3 sequence: CASSLMGQASTEAFF. CDR3 DNA: TGTGCCAGCAGCTTAATGGGACAGGCCTCCACTGAAGCTTTCTTT.

The chain combines TRBV4-1 with TRBJ2-7, with D perhaps TRBD1 (6 bases). Trimming stripped 5 bases from V and 6 bases from J, with 20 bases between. The CDR3 extends over 15 amino acids. Germline CDR1 and CDR2: MGHRA and YSYEKL. The CDR3 spells CASSEYRVPSIEQYF. DNA for the CDR3: TGCGCCAGCAGCGAATACAGGGTACCTTCCATCGAGCAGTACTTC.

The chain has TRBV7-3 and TRBJ2-1, with D hard to call. This CDR3 region has 13 residues. V was cut by 2 bases and J by 12 bases, with 14 bases left in between. Germline V CDR1 and CDR2: SGHTA, FQGTGA. CDR3 nucleotides: TGTGCCAGCAGCTTATCGGTGGGAATGGGGCAGTTCTTC. It yields the protein CASSLSVGMGQFF.

J is TRBJ2-7 and V is TRBV19; possible D gene TRBD1, 6 bases. Trimming removed 3 bases from V and 2 bases from J, with 11 bases in between. There are 14 residues in the CDR3. The germline V gene encodes CDR1 LNHDA and CDR2 SQIVND (reference sequence). CDR3 sequence: CASSIPDSTYEQYF. CDR3 in DNA: TGTGCCAGTAGTATTCCGGACAGTACCTACGAGCAGTACTTC.

The chain combines TRBV27 with TRBJ2-4; a weak D match, TRBD2 (5 bases). V lost 2 bases to trimming and J lost 0 bases, with 8 bases between them. The CDR3 has 15 residues. CDR1 is MNHEY and CDR2 is SMNVEV in the germline V gene (reference sequence). CDR3 in DNA: TGTGCCAGCAGTTTAGACCTAGCAGCCAAAAACATTCAGTACTTC. Its translation is CASSLDLAAKNIQYF.

This clone was picked up one time. V and J are TRBV6-1 and TRBJ1-5, with D maybe TRBD1 (5 bases). The CDR3 is 14 residues long. The germline V gene encodes CDR1 MNHNS and CDR2 SASEGT. V shed 10 bases and J shed 1 base, with 14 bases lying between them. The CDR3 sequence is CAIKDTMSNQPQHF. The DNA for the CDR3 is TGTGCCATCAAGGACACCATGAGCAATCAGCCCCAGCATTTT.

In this sample, this clone turned up once. DNA of the CDR3: TGTGCCAGCAGCCGAAACCTAGGCGATGGCTACACCTTC. Protein sequence: CASSRNLGDGYTF. This sequence joins TRBV7-2 and TRBJ1-2; no definite D call. With 5 bases removed from V and 6 bases from J, the gap between germline ends came to 13 bases. This CDR3 region has 13 residues. Germline V gives CDR1 SGHTA, CDR2 FQGNSA.